The 20 T cell receptor beta chains reported below all come from one sample, sequenced in a study of response to subunit inactivated influenza vaccine. Via MiXCR, TCRdb re-called the RT-PCR reads, giving one row per CDR3 protein. Here the sample spans around 170,000 distinct CDR3 sequences, about 10% being singletons. The material sequenced was CD8+ T cells sorted from PBMCs, taken about 24 months after vaccination. The receptors here all came from a man aged 50 to 69 who received an inactivated influenza vaccine.

The sample holds many counts of this clonotype. The chain employs TRBV7-3 and TRBJ2-2, with D uncertain. Germline V CDR1 and CDR2: SGHTA, FQGTGA. Between the trimmed V and J ends, which lost 2 bases and 5 bases, there was a span of 9 bases. This CDR3 region has 14 residues. CDR3 residues: CASSLGGRTGELFF. CDR3 coding DNA: TGTGCCAGCAGCTTAGGCGGACGAACCGGGGAGCTGTTTTTT.

The J gene is TRBJ1-3, the V gene TRBV12-3 or TRBV12-4; weak D call: TRBD1 (6 bases). Deletions cut 7 bases from V and 6 bases from J, with 13 bases between. CDR3 size: 13 residues. This CDR3 is CASKDNRENTIYF. DNA for the CDR3: TGTGCCAGCAAAGACAACAGGGAAAACACCATATATTTT.

The genes are TRBV7-9 and TRBJ1-1; 9 bases line up with TRBD1. There are 16 residues in the CDR3. Germline CDR1 SEHNR, CDR2 FQNEAQ (reference sequence). V trimming: 4 bases; J trimming: 8 bases; junction bases outside the gene matches: 14. CDR3 in DNA: TGTGCCAGCAGCTCCGTATTTTACAGGGGGCAATGGGAAGCTTTCTTT. Amino acids: CASSSVFYRGQWEAFF.

The V call is TRBV20-1, the J call TRBJ2-5; 8 bases align to TRBD2. Trimming cost V 5 bases and J 5 bases; bases outside gene matches: 7. In germline, CDR1 is DFQATT, CDR2 SNEGSKA (reference sequence). This CDR3 has 13 amino acids. The CDR3 DNA is TGCAGTGCTCGCGGGGGGATGAGCGAGACCCAGTACTTC. It translates to CSARGGMSETQYF.

The chain is built from TRBV6-1 and TRBJ2-5; 15 bases map to TRBD2. Trimming removed 5 bases from V and 2 bases from J; junction bases left unmatched: 9. This CDR3 comprises 18 residues. The germline gives CDR1 MNHNS, CDR2 SASEGT. CDR3: CASSPLGLAGGDQETQYF. The CDR3 DNA is TGTGCCAGCAGTCCCCTCGGACTAGCGGGGGGGGATCAAGAGACCCAGTACTTC.

This clonotype was seen a handful of times. This chain joins TRBV9 and TRBJ2-1; possible D gene TRBD2, 6 bases. This CDR3 contains 14 residues. The V gene's germline CDR1 is SGDLS and CDR2 YYNGEE. The germline V and J ends were trimmed by 2 bases and 0 bases, with 6 bases remaining between them. Here the CDR3 reads CASSVSGSYNEQFF. The CDR3 nucleotides read TGTGCCAGCAGCGTTAGCGGCTCCTACAATGAGCAGTTCTTC. The full variable domain, in which reference TRBV9 and TRBJ2-1 provide the parts outside the CDR3, is DSGVTQTPKHLITATGQRVTLRCSPRSGDLSVYWYQQSLDQGLQFLIQYYNGEERAKGNILERFSAQQFPDLHSELNLSSLELGDSALYFCASSVSGSYNEQFFGPGTRLTVL.

This chain uses TRBV29-1 with TRBJ2-1, with no clear D. Germline CDR1 reads SQVTM; CDR2 reads ANQGSEA. This CDR3 is 13 amino acids long. The V end was cut by 5 bases, the J end by 3 bases, with 11 bases between. The CDR3: CSVLLANYNEQFF. The CDR3 region has the DNA TGCAGCGTTTTGTTAGCTAACTACAATGAGCAGTTCTTC.

The chain employs TRBV12-3 or TRBV12-4 and TRBJ2-3, with 7 bases fitting TRBD1. This CDR3 has 14 residues. The ends lost 3 bases at V and 0 bases at J; junction bases unmatched: 0. CDR3 nucleotide sequence: TGTGCCAGCAGTTTCAGGGGGAGCACAGATACGCAGTATTTT. Its translation is CASSFRGSTDTQYF.

This clonotype was seen a few times. The genes are TRBV6-2 or TRBV6-3 and TRBJ1-1; D is unresolved. The V gene lost 2 bases and the J gene lost 1 base, with 11 bases spanning the gap. The CDR3 contains 15 residues. Germline lookup yields CDR1 MNHEY and CDR2 SVGEGT. CDR3 bases: TGTGCCAGCAGTTACATCCTTGGCGGGAACACTGAAGCTTTCTTT. This codes for CASSYILGGNTEAFF.

The V and J genes are TRBV19 and TRBJ2-7; 7 positions match TRBD1. V was clipped by 4 bases and J by 2 bases; unmatched bases: 8. Germline lookup yields CDR1 LNHDA and CDR2 SQIVND (reference sequence). The CDR3 is made up of 15 amino acids. The CDR3: CASSTGTVFTYEQYF. In DNA, the CDR3 is TGTGCCAGTAGTACCGGGACAGTATTCACCTACGAGCAGTACTTC.

This clonotype showed up just a few times. The chain uses TRBV29-1 and TRBJ1-1; a weak D match, TRBD1 (5 bases). The ends were cut back, 7 bases at V and 8 bases at J, with 14 bases in the middle. Germline CDR1 and CDR2: SQVTM and ANQGSEA. The CDR3 consists of 11 residues. CDR3 amino acids: CSGIQVQEAFF. The CDR3 DNA sequence: TGCAGCGGTATACAGGTACAGGAAGCTTTCTTT.

This clonotype was observed a handful of times. V usage is TRBV20-1 and J usage is TRBJ2-3, with 11 bases identical to TRBD2. V trimming: 3 bases; J trimming: 2 bases; junction bases outside the gene matches: 10. The germline gives CDR1 DFQATT, CDR2 SNEGSKA (reference sequence). CDR3 size: 17 residues. CDR3 in amino acids: CSARGETSGAFTDTQYF. The CDR3 DNA sequence: TGCAGTGCTAGGGGGGAGACTAGCGGGGCTTTCACAGATACGCAGTATTTT.

This chain uses TRBV3-1 with TRBJ2-1; D is undetermined. The CDR3 sequence is 15 residues long. Trimming removed 0 bases at V and 6 bases at J, with 12 bases between. CDR1 is LGHDT and CDR2 is YNNKEL in the germline V gene (reference sequence). CDR3 nucleotides: TGTGCCAGCAGCCAAGATCAGGCACTTTCCAATGAGCAGTTCTTC. It is translated as CASSQDQALSNEQFF.

This clonotype was picked up a small number of times. The rearrangement links TRBV3-1 to TRBJ1-1; D perhaps matches TRBD1 (6 bases). Germline V gives CDR1 LGHDT, CDR2 YNNKEL (reference sequence). CDR3 length equals 17 residues. Trimming removed 1 base from V and 5 bases from J, with 20 bases in between. CDR3 DNA: TGTGCCAGCAGCCAAGGGTGGAAGGCAGGGGCAGGAACTGAAGCTTTCTTT. This gives the protein CASSQGWKAGAGTEAFF.

V gene TRBV2 combines with J gene TRBJ1-2, with D unresolved. Germline V lookup: CDR1 SNHLY, CDR2 FYNNEI. There are 15 residues in the CDR3. Between the trimmed V and J ends, which lost 2 bases and 2 bases, there was a span of 12 bases. The CDR3 coding sequence is TGTGCCAGCAGTGAACTCCCAAAATCCAACTATGGCTACACCTTC. Its translation is CASSELPKSNYGYTF. Filled out from reference TRBV2 and TRBJ1-2, the complete variable domain reads EPEVTQTPSHQVTQMGQEVILRCVPISNHLYFYWYRQILGQKVEFLVSFYNNEISEKSEIFDDQFSVERPDGSNFTLKIRSTKLEDSAMYFCASSELPKSNYGYTFGSGTRLTVV.

V usage is TRBV15 and J usage is TRBJ2-1, with D hard to call. CDR1 and CDR2 (germline): LNHNV, YYDKDF (reference sequence). Trimming pared 4 bases from V and 5 bases from J, leaving 18 bases between. The CDR3 consists of 16 residues. CDR3 sequence: CATSTKMWGSDNEQFF. For the CDR3, the DNA is TGTGCCACCAGCACCAAGATGTGGGGTTCGGACAATGAGCAGTTCTTC.

This clonotype was seen only a few times. The genes are TRBV25-1 and TRBJ1-1; D gene unclear. Deletions cut 1 base from V and 5 bases from J, with 8 bases between. The germline V gene has CDR1 MGHDK and CDR2 SYGVNS. The CDR3 totals 13 residues. CDR3 bases: TGTGCCAGCAGTGAATCCCCCGCGACTGAAGCTTTCTTT. The encoded protein is CASSESPATEAFF. The entire variable domain, with the rest obtained from reference TRBV25-1 and TRBJ1-1, is as follows: EADIYQTPRYLVIGTGKKITLECSQTMGHDKMYWYQQDPGMELHLIHYSYGVNSTEKGDLSSESTVSRIRTEHFPLTLESARPSHTSQYLCASSESPATEAFFGQGTRLTVV.

This chain joins TRBV25-1 and TRBJ2-5; 9 bases map to TRBD1. V lost 1 base to trimming and J lost 3 bases; unmatched junction nucleotides: 15. From germline, CDR1 is MGHDK and CDR2 SYGVNS. This CDR3 is 19 amino acids long. This CDR3 is CASSEFGGPAGQGKETQYF. The DNA for the CDR3 is TGTGCCAGCAGTGAATTTGGGGGGCCAGCAGGACAGGGGAAAGAGACCCAGTACTTC.

This clonotype was seen many times. The rearrangement joins TRBV24-1 to TRBJ2-7; TRBD1 might be the D (6 bases). The V and J ends lost 6 bases and 5 bases respectively, with 19 bases between them. This CDR3 has 15 residues. Per the germline V gene, CDR1 is KGHDR and CDR2 is SFDVKD. This CDR3 is CATSPSDSTPDEQYF. Written as DNA, the CDR3 is TGTGCCACCAGTCCCTCGGACAGCACCCCTGACGAGCAGTACTTC.

This clonotype came up a few times. V gene TRBV7-2 combines with J gene TRBJ2-3, with 9 bases fitting TRBD2. Germline V CDR1 and CDR2: SGHTA, FQGNSA. This CDR3 contains 17 residues. The V and J ends lost 4 bases and 2 bases, in that order; junction bases with no gene match: 10. This CDR3 is CASSSLRLADNTDTQYF. CDR3 DNA: TGTGCCAGCAGCTCTCTAAGACTAGCGGATAACACAGATACGCAGTATTTT.